This T cell receptor (beta chain) was sequenced in a study of control samples from healthy donors and cancer patients. Clones were sequenced by immunoSEQ multiplex PCR, and TCRdb holds only the in-frame ones, with some missing. The repertoire holds 120,000 or so clones, with around 92% as singletons. This TCR was sampled from a man aged 80 or over with head and neck cancer. Sequenced material: PBMCs.

CDR3 nucleotide sequence: TGTGCCAGTAGCACCGGGACAGGGGGGAACTCACCCCTCCACTTT. It specifies CASSTGTGGNSPLHF. The chain joins TRBV19 to TRBJ1-6; 11 bases agree with TRBD1. The length of the CDR3 is 15 residues. Germline loops: CDR1 LNHDA, CDR2 SQIVND (reference sequence). V gave up 6 bases and J gave up 10 bases; unmatched junction bases: 8.